This entry concerns a single T cell receptor (beta chain). Germline V gives CDR1 DFQATT, CDR2 SNEGSKA (reference sequence). There are 16 residues in the CDR3. Trimming removed 2 bases from V and 4 bases from J, with 18 bases in between. The record originates from a study of early T cells in non-severe SARS-CoV-2 infection. About the research overall: It was bulk RNA from unsorted whole blood that was sequenced, and the chains were unpaired.

Individual cDNA molecules were tagged with unique molecular identifiers, the study reported. MiXCR, run by TCRdb on the 5' RACE reads, gives a single entry per CDR3 protein. The data show tens of thousands of distinct CDR3 sequences, around 13% seen once. This sequence was found in an adult who was a healthcare worker with PCR-confirmed SARS-CoV-2 infection or an uninfected control (not recorded which). The donor label of this sample is uncertain. This sequence joins TRBV20-1 and TRBJ1-5; D is perhaps TRBD1 (5 bases). This material consisted of whole blood, taken at baseline. Here the CDR3 reads CSARPLGVYGNQPQHF. The CDR3 DNA sequence: TGCAGTGCTAGACCCTTAGGGGTTTACGGTAATCAGCCCCAGCATTTT.